Each of the 28 T cell receptor beta chains below was sequenced from the same sample in a study of blood T cell repertoires in COVID-19. Assay: immunoSEQ multiplex PCR; the TCRdb copy retains only in-frame clones and omits some. The table shows about 77,000 clones, with 80% occurring only once. The sequenced material came from peripheral blood. The receptor set was obtained from a woman between 65 and 79 years old with acute or convalescent COVID-19.

The rearrangement joins TRBV15 to TRBJ1-6, with D perhaps matching TRBD1 (5 bases). Trimming removed 8 bases at V and 8 bases at J, with 19 bases between. Germline loops: CDR1 LNHNV, CDR2 YYDKDF (reference sequence). This CDR3 spans 15 amino acids. CDR3 protein: CATGLDGGIYSPLHF. DNA for the CDR3: TGTGCCACCGGCTTAGATGGGGGGATATATTCACCCCTCCACTTT. Together with reference TRBV15 and TRBJ1-6, the CDR3 gives the full variable domain: DAMVIQNPRYQVTQFGKPVTLSCSQTLNHNVMYWYQQKSSQAPKLLFHYYDKDFNNEADTPDNFQSRRPNTSFCFLDIRSPGLGDTAMYLCATGLDGGIYSPLHFGNGTRLTVT.

This chain joins TRBV2 and TRBJ1-3; tentatively, D is TRBD1 (5 bases). With 6 bases removed from V and 4 bases from J, the gap between germline ends came to 10 bases. The CDR3 loop spans 13 amino acids. In germline, CDR1 is SNHLY, CDR2 FYNNEI. The CDR3 reads CASRVGVGNTIYF. Written as DNA, the CDR3 is TGTGCCAGCAGGGTAGGGGTCGGAAACACCATATATTTT.

The rearrangement uses TRBV7-9 and TRBJ2-7, with D perhaps TRBD1 (6 bases). The CDR3 totals 14 residues. CDR1 is SEHNR, CDR2 FQNEAQ, per germline (reference sequence). V was cut by 2 bases and J by 2 bases, with 10 bases left in between. The CDR3 loop is CASSLSGAPYEQYF. CDR3 sequence (DNA): TGTGCCAGCAGCTTATCAGGGGCCCCCTACGAGCAGTACTTC.

V and J are TRBV7-9 and TRBJ1-1; D might be TRBD1 (6 bases). There are 12 residues in the CDR3. Germline CDR1 SEHNR, CDR2 FQNEAQ (reference sequence). V lost 5 bases and J 7 bases, leaving 11 bases between the germline ends. The CDR3 DNA reads TGTGCCAGCAGCCTACAGGGATATGAAGCTTTCTTT. Its protein is CASSLQGYEAFF.

The rearrangement uses TRBV9 and TRBJ2-1; 8 nucleotides agree with TRBD2. The germline V gene encodes CDR1 SGDLS and CDR2 YYNGEE. The CDR3 covers 14 residues. V gave up 4 bases and J gave up 4 bases; unmatched junction bases: 4. CDR3 bases: TGTGCCAGCAGCCCACAGCGGGGGTACAATGAGCAGTTCTTC. This codes for CASSPQRGYNEQFF.

This clone was seen only a few times. The chain recombines TRBV6-1 with TRBJ2-3; 9 bases are a match to TRBD1. This CDR3 is built from 15 residues. Germline V CDR1 and CDR2: MNHNS, SASEGT. V gave up 3 bases and J gave up 3 bases; unmatched junction bases: 4. CDR3 loop: CASSDRTGVTDTQYF. CDR3 DNA sequence: TGTGCCAGCAGTGATCGGACAGGGGTTACAGATACGCAGTATTTT.

The chain links TRBV27 to TRBJ1-2; D gene uncertain. CDR1 MNHEY and CDR2 SMNVEV come from the germline V gene (reference sequence). V lost 0 bases and J lost 8, with 10 bases in between. The CDR3 length is 13 residues. Here the CDR3 reads CASSLSEGGGYTF. CDR3 coding DNA: TGTGCCAGCAGTTTATCAGAGGGCGGGGGCTACACCTTC.

The chain links TRBV5-4 to TRBJ2-1; 11 nucleotides agree with TRBD2. CDR1 is SGHNT, CDR2 YYREEE, per germline (reference sequence). The CDR3 is 16 amino acids. J was trimmed by 1 base and V by 2 bases; bases with no gene match: 2. Here the CDR3 reads CASSFASGGSYNEQFF. In DNA, the CDR3 is TGTGCCAGCAGCTTTGCTAGCGGGGGGTCCTACAATGAGCAGTTCTTC.

The chain carries TRBV6-2 or TRBV6-3 and TRBJ2-1, with 9 bases matching TRBD2. Looked up from germline, CDR1 is MNHEY and CDR2 is SVGEGT. CDR3 size: 15 residues. J was trimmed by 2 bases and V by 6 bases; bases with no gene match: 5. CDR3 loop: CASSLRLAAYNEQFF. The CDR3 coding sequence is TGTGCCAGCAGCCTGAGACTAGCGGCCTACAATGAGCAGTTCTTC.

The chain carries TRBV11-3 and TRBJ2-2; D is uncertain. Germline V gives CDR1 SGHNT, CDR2 YENEEA. The CDR3 is made up of 12 amino acids. V lost 3 bases to trimming and J lost 3 bases, with 2 bases between them. This CDR3 reads CASSFDTGELFF. The CDR3 DNA sequence: TGTGCCAGCAGCTTCGACACCGGGGAGCTGTTTTTT.

The chain is built from TRBV4-2 and TRBJ1-3, with D maybe TRBD1 (5 bases). Trimming pared 2 bases from V and 3 bases from J, leaving 11 bases between. This CDR3 comprises 15 residues. In germline, CDR1 is LGHNA, CDR2 YNFKEQ. The CDR3 here is CASSQNTGVGNTIYF. CDR3 in DNA: TGTGCCAGCAGCCAAAATACAGGAGTTGGAAACACCATATATTTT.

The chain has TRBV4-3 and TRBJ1-6, with D perhaps matching TRBD1 (5 bases). The CDR3 consists of 14 residues. Germline V gene sequence: CDR1 LGHNA, CDR2 YSLEER. Trimming shortened V by 3 bases and J by 8 bases, and 11 bases separated the two germline ends. The CDR3 DNA sequence: TGCGCCAGCAGCCAGAGACAGCAAGATTCACCCCTCCACTTT. It translates to CASSQRQQDSPLHF.

The V call is TRBV15, the J call TRBJ1-1, with D uncertain. The CDR3 contains 15 residues. Between the trimmed V and J ends, which lost 1 base and 0 bases, there was a span of 9 bases. In germline, CDR1 is LNHNV, CDR2 YYDKDF (reference sequence). CDR3: CATSRVGRLNTEAFF. The CDR3 region has the DNA TGTGCCACCAGCAGAGTAGGGAGGCTGAACACTGAAGCTTTCTTT.

V is TRBV4-2 and J is TRBJ2-3, with D hard to call. The CDR3 has 13 residues. Germline lookup yields CDR1 LGHNA and CDR2 YNFKEQ. V was shortened by 6 bases and J by 5 bases, with 12 bases between the two germline ends. The CDR3 region is CASRGQEQDTQYF. The CDR3 region has the DNA TGTGCCAGCAGGGGTCAGGAACAAGATACGCAGTATTTT.

The chain recombines TRBV5-1 with TRBJ2-1, with TRBD1 matching 8 bases. The CDR3 consists of 15 residues. Germline lookup yields CDR1 SGHRS and CDR2 YFSETQ. V was clipped by 4 bases and J by 4 bases; unmatched bases: 7. The CDR3 sequence: CASSIRQGLYNEQFF. As DNA, the CDR3 is TGCGCCAGCAGCATTAGACAGGGGCTATACAATGAGCAGTTCTTC.

The V gene is TRBV25-1, the J gene TRBJ1-6; D is unclear. The CDR3 contains 17 residues. Trimming left V 11 bases short and J 3 bases short, with 23 bases between. CDR1 is MGHDK and CDR2 is SYGVNS in the germline V gene. This CDR3 is CAASSSGPDYYNSPLHF. The DNA of the CDR3 is TGTGCCGCCAGTTCCAGTGGGCCAGACTACTATAATTCACCCCTCCACTTT. Filled out from reference TRBV25-1 and TRBJ1-6, the complete variable domain reads EADIYQTPRYLVIGTGKKITLECSQTMGHDKMYWYQQDPGMELHLIHYSYGVNSTEKGDLSSESTVSRIRTEHFPLTLESARPSHTSQYLCAASSSGPDYYNSPLHFGNGTRLTVT.

This clone has just a few counts. The chain carries TRBV7-9 and TRBJ1-6; no clear D gene. Per germline, CDR1 SEHNR and CDR2 FQNEAQ (reference sequence). V lost 2 bases, J lost 9 bases, and 5 bases lay in between. This CDR3 comprises 12 residues. The chain's CDR3 is CASSLWSSPLHF. The CDR3 region has the DNA TGTGCCAGCAGCTTATGGAGTTCACCCCTCCACTTT.

The rearrangement joins TRBV6-2 or TRBV6-3 to TRBJ2-7; the D gene is possibly TRBD2 (6 bases). The V end was cut by 6 bases, the J end by 6 bases, with 24 bases between. This CDR3 region has 16 residues. In germline, CDR1 is MNHEY, CDR2 SVGEGT. The CDR3 sequence is CASSPLPESGRIEQYF. The CDR3 nucleotides read TGTGCCAGCAGCCCTCTCCCGGAAAGCGGGCGGATCGAGCAGTACTTC.

The chain joins TRBV5-5 to TRBJ2-1; D uncertain. Trimming shortened V by 0 bases and J by 8 bases, and 21 bases separated the two germline ends. The CDR3 runs to 17 residues. Germline V lookup: CDR1 SGHKS, CDR2 YYEKEE (reference sequence). Here the CDR3 DNA reads TGTGCCAGCAGCTTGGTAGCCGTTCGGCCGAAGGCGGATGAGCAGTTCTTC. It codes for CASSLVAVRPKADEQFF.

The chain carries TRBV18 and TRBJ1-1, with a weak D call TRBD1 (6 bases). Trimming took off 3 bases at V and 4 bases at J, with 18 bases between the two ends. The length of the CDR3 is 16 residues. Germline-derived CDR1 and CDR2 are KGHSH and LQKENI. In DNA, the CDR3 is TGTGCCAGCTCACCTTTACAGGGTCCTCAGGGCACTGAAGCTTTCTTT. Translating gives CASSPLQGPQGTEAFF.

This chain joins TRBV6-2 or TRBV6-3 and TRBJ2-1; possible D gene TRBD1, 5 bases. The CDR3 length is 18 residues. V lost 0 bases and J 2 bases, leaving 17 bases between the germline ends. The germline CDR1 and CDR2 sequences are MNHEY and SVGEGT. The CDR3 region is CASSYSTGQGRAYNEQFF. In DNA form, the CDR3 reads TGTGCCAGCAGTTACTCGACCGGCCAGGGTAGGGCCTACAATGAGCAGTTCTTC.

The rearrangement uses TRBV18 and TRBJ2-3, with D possibly matching TRBD1 (5 bases). This CDR3 has 16 residues. The germline gives CDR1 KGHSH, CDR2 LQKENI. The V and J ends lost 0 bases and 5 bases respectively, with 15 bases between them. This CDR3 is CASSPPTAGRRDTQYF. For the CDR3, the DNA is TGTGCCAGCTCACCACCCACGGCAGGGCGGAGAGATACGCAGTATTTT.

This chain links TRBV5-6 with TRBJ1-2; a possible D gene is TRBD1 (5 bases). Per the germline V gene, CDR1 is SGHDT and CDR2 is YYEEEE. V was pared by 1 base and J by 1 base, with 14 bases between. This CDR3 spans 16 amino acids. This chain's CDR3 is CASSLPWGLHNYGYTF. The DNA for the CDR3 is TGTGCCAGCAGCTTGCCCTGGGGACTTCATAACTATGGCTACACCTTC.

CDR3 amino acids: CASSHGKRGYTDTQYF. CDR3 in DNA: TGTGCCAGCAGCCACGGCAAGCGGGGGTACACAGATACGCAGTATTTT. The chain couples TRBV16 to TRBJ2-3, with TRBD2 identical over 8 bases. Per the germline V gene, CDR1 is KGHSY and CDR2 is FQNENV. The length of the CDR3 is 16 residues. After removal of 3 bases from V and 2 bases from J, the junction contained 7 bases not matched to a gene. Combining the CDR3 with reference TRBV16 and TRBJ2-3 gives the whole variable domain GEEVAQTPKHLVRGEGQKAKLYCAPIKGHSYVFWYQQVLKNEFKFLISFQNENVFDETGMPKERFSAKCLPNSPCSLEIQATKLEDSAVYFCASSHGKRGYTDTQYFGPGTRLTVL.

This rearrangement joins TRBV5-1 to TRBJ2-2, with a weak D call TRBD2 (7 bases). Deletions cut 1 base from V and 2 bases from J, with 12 bases between. This CDR3 has 16 amino acids. Germline CDR1 and CDR2: SGHRS and YFSETQ. The CDR3 nucleotides read TGCGCCAGCAGCTTGACGGGGGGCCCCAACACCGGGGAGCTGTTTTTT. Protein sequence: CASSLTGGPNTGELFF.

V gene TRBV19 combines with J gene TRBJ2-5, with TRBD1 matching 8 bases. J was trimmed by 1 base and V by 10 bases; bases with no gene match: 17. This CDR3 has 17 amino acids. Germline CDR1 is LNHDA and CDR2 is SQIVND (reference sequence). DNA of the CDR3: TGTGCCACCTCCCGGGACAGGATACTAAAGGGCCAAGAGACCCAGTACTTC. This translates into CATSRDRILKGQETQYF.

This chain uses TRBV9 with TRBJ1-6; D is unresolved. Looked up from germline, CDR1 is SGDLS and CDR2 is YYNGEE. The V end lost 3 bases, the J end lost 5 bases, and 12 bases lay between the germline ends. The CDR3 length is 15 residues. The CDR3 loop reads CASSATLNDNSPLHF. The CDR3 DNA reads TGTGCCAGCAGCGCGACTCTCAACGATAATTCACCCCTCCACTTT. The full variable domain, completed using reference TRBV9 and TRBJ1-6, is DSGVTQTPKHLITATGQRVTLRCSPRSGDLSVYWYQQSLDQGLQFLIQYYNGEERAKGNILERFSAQQFPDLHSELNLSSLELGDSALYFCASSATLNDNSPLHFGNGTRLTVT.

The chain links TRBV23-1 to TRBJ1-2, with D unresolved. TRBV23-1 is assigned to the ORF class and has an uncertain function. V lost 4 bases to trimming and J lost 0 bases, with 15 bases between them. The CDR3 is 16 amino acids. The CDR3 bases are TGCGCCAGCAGTCGGATTAGGACTCTCCCTAACTATGGCTACACCTTC. Protein product: CASSRIRTLPNYGYTF.